This T cell receptor (beta chain) was sequenced in a study of blood T cell repertoires in COVID-19. The wider study: Samples taken during acute and convalescent COVID-19 were collected in the United States, Italy and Spain. PBMCs, B-cell-depleted T cells, or T cells were the source of the cDNA or gDNA that made up the material.

As handled by the study authors: Estimated nucleated cell counts came from reference gene primer amplification. The data were produced by immunoSEQ multiplex PCR, yet TCRdb's version contains in-frame clones alone and is incomplete. V, J and clone size are taken as reported in that table, and D and trimming were inferred from the DNA itself. The sample includes around 300,000 clones, roughly 86% seen only once; the top ten take 2.1%. This clonotype was obtained from a young woman who had recovered from COVID-19. Material: peripheral blood.

CDR3 sequence (DNA): TGCGCCAGCAGCACAGGGTACACTGAAGCTTTCTTT. Residues: CASSTGYTEAFF. The V call is TRBV5-1, the J call TRBJ1-1, with D perhaps matching TRBD1 (6 bases). V lost 4 bases and J lost 3, with 7 bases in between. Germline lookup yields CDR1 SGHRS and CDR2 YFSETQ. The CDR3 length is 12 residues.